This is a list of T cell receptor beta chains from one sample in a study of blood T cell repertoires in COVID-19. The method was immunoSEQ multiplex PCR; TCRdb's version includes in-frame clones alone and lacks a portion of them. Counted here are fewer than 650,000 clones, 85% to 90% occurring once; the ten biggest clones make up around 7.8%. The specimen sequenced was peripheral blood. The receptors originated from a woman aged 45 to 65 with COVID-19, enrolled during active disease. The CDR3 runs from the conserved cysteine through the conserved F or W. Fields, in order: CDR3 protein, CDR3 DNA, V gene, D gene, J gene, clone size. The D gene is left open where the match is weak. Where a row states a size, it is once, few, many or the class of an expanded clone; other rows omit it.

CDR3aa: CASSPQGRAFF; CDR3nt: TGTGCCAGCAGTCCCCAGGGGAGAGCTTTCTTT; v_gene: TRBV6-5; d_gene: .; j_gene: TRBJ1-1; abundance: .
CDR3aa: CASSVGPTQDQPQHF; CDR3nt: TGTGCCAGCAGCGTAGGTCCTACACAGGATCAGCCCCAGCATTTT; v_gene: TRBV9; d_gene: .; j_gene: TRBJ1-5; abundance: .
CDR3aa: CASNSGTGSYEQYF; CDR3nt: TGTGCCAGCAACTCCGGGACAGGGTCCTACGAGCAGTACTTC; v_gene: TRBV6-5; d_gene: TRBD1; j_gene: TRBJ2-7; abundance: once
CDR3aa: CASSSGGNTIYF; CDR3nt: TGTGCCAGCAGCTCAGGGGGAAACACCATATATTTT; v_gene: TRBV11-3; d_gene: .; j_gene: TRBJ1-3; abundance: .
CDR3aa: CASSQDGRGIGYTF; CDR3nt: TGTGCCAGCAGCCAAGATGGGAGGGGCATCGGCTACACCTTC; v_gene: TRBV3-1/TRBV3-2; d_gene: .; j_gene: TRBJ1-2; abundance: once
CDR3aa: CASSYGQGSTGELFF; CDR3nt: TGTGCCAGCTCTTATGGACAGGGTAGCACCGGGGAGCTGTTTTTT; v_gene: TRBV18; d_gene: TRBD1; j_gene: TRBJ2-2; abundance: .
CDR3aa: CASSRDRAPLTEAFF; CDR3nt: TGTGCCAGCTCACGGGACAGGGCCCCCCTCACTGAAGCTTTCTTT; v_gene: TRBV18; d_gene: TRBD1; j_gene: TRBJ1-1; abundance: .
CDR3aa: CASSLQTGDYGYTF; CDR3nt: TGTGCCAGCTCACTACAAACAGGGGACTATGGCTACACCTTC; v_gene: TRBV18; d_gene: TRBD1; j_gene: TRBJ1-2; abundance: .
CDR3aa: CASSYPAAGVRSYNEQFF; CDR3nt: TGTGCCAGCAGTTACCCAGCGGCGGGAGTCCGATCCTACAATGAGCAGTTCTTC; v_gene: TRBV6-2/TRBV6-3; d_gene: TRBD2; j_gene: TRBJ2-1; abundance: .
CDR3aa: CASRQTGGEAGYTF; CDR3nt: TGCGCCAGCAGGCAGACAGGGGGCGAGGCTGGCTACACCTTC; v_gene: TRBV5-1; d_gene: TRBD1; j_gene: TRBJ1-2; abundance: .
CDR3aa: CASSLGTGTGSPLHF; CDR3nt: TGTGCCAGCAGCCTTGGGACAGGTACGGGTTCACCCCTCCACTTT; v_gene: TRBV3-1/TRBV3-2; d_gene: TRBD1; j_gene: TRBJ1-6; abundance: .
CDR3aa: CASSLAGDEQYF; CDR3nt: TGTGCCAGCAGCCTTGCCGGGGACGAGCAGTACTTC; v_gene: TRBV7-6; d_gene: .; j_gene: TRBJ2-7; abundance: .
CDR3aa: CATSQEVNTGELFF; CDR3nt: TGTGCCACCAGCCAGGAGGTGAACACCGGGGAGCTGTTTTTT; v_gene: TRBV15; d_gene: .; j_gene: TRBJ2-2; abundance: .
CDR3aa: CASSSRTGQGAYEQYF; CDR3nt: TGTGCCAGCAGTTCCCGCACGGGACAGGGTGCCTACGAGCAGTACTTC; v_gene: TRBV27; d_gene: TRBD1; j_gene: TRBJ2-7; abundance: once
CDR3aa: CASSPMGQALSGNTIYF; CDR3nt: TGTGCCAGCAGTCCAATGGGACAGGCCCTCTCTGGAAACACCATATATTTT; v_gene: TRBV6-6; d_gene: TRBD1; j_gene: TRBJ1-3; abundance: .
CDR3aa: CASTVGVTNEKLFF; CDR3nt: TGTGCCAGCACCGTAGGGGTAACTAATGAAAAACTGTTTTTT; v_gene: TRBV11-2; d_gene: .; j_gene: TRBJ1-4; abundance: .
CDR3aa: CAWSAPGLTDTQYF; CDR3nt: TGTGCCTGGAGTGCCCCGGGGTTGACAGATACGCAGTATTTT; v_gene: TRBV30; d_gene: .; j_gene: TRBJ2-3; abundance: .
CDR3aa: CATGGDYNEQFF; CDR3nt: TGTGCCACCGGGGGGGACTACAATGAGCAGTTCTTC; v_gene: TRBV3-1/TRBV3-2; d_gene: TRBD2; j_gene: TRBJ2-1; abundance: .
CDR3aa: CASSIGRNEKLFF; CDR3nt: TGTGCCAGTAGTATTGGCAGAAATGAAAAACTGTTTTTT; v_gene: TRBV19; d_gene: .; j_gene: TRBJ1-4; abundance: .
CDR3aa: CASSVGGGNNYEQYF; CDR3nt: TGTGCCAGCAGCGTAGGAGGAGGGAACAACTACGAGCAGTACTTC; v_gene: TRBV9; d_gene: .; j_gene: TRBJ2-7; abundance: once
CDR3aa: CASSEDAGREEKLFF; CDR3nt: TGTGCCAGCAGTGAAGACGCGGGTAGAGAGGAGAAACTGTTTTTT; v_gene: TRBV2; d_gene: .; j_gene: TRBJ1-4; abundance: .
CDR3aa: CASSRTGDNYGYTF; CDR3nt: TGCGCCAGCAGCCGGACAGGTGATAACTATGGCTACACCTTC; v_gene: TRBV4-1; d_gene: TRBD1; j_gene: TRBJ1-2; abundance: .
CDR3aa: CASTGGGSDTQYF; CDR3nt: TGCGCCAGCACTGGCGGGGGCTCTGATACGCAGTATTTT; v_gene: TRBV5-1; d_gene: .; j_gene: TRBJ2-3; abundance: .
CDR3aa: CASSQDFADYSTGELFF; CDR3nt: TGTGCCAGCAGCCAAGATTTTGCGGACTATTCTACCGGGGAGCTGTTTTTT; v_gene: TRBV3-1/TRBV3-2; d_gene: .; j_gene: TRBJ2-2; abundance: .
CDR3aa: CASSPGLAGGYSTDTQYF; CDR3nt: TGTGCCAGCAGTCCCGGACTAGCGGGGGGGTATAGCACAGATACGCAGTATTTT; v_gene: TRBV6-2/TRBV6-3; d_gene: TRBD2; j_gene: TRBJ2-3; abundance: .
CDR3aa: CASSPRDYHQNNEQFF; CDR3nt: TGTGCCAGCAGCCCCCGGGACTACCACCAAAACAATGAGCAGTTCTTC; v_gene: TRBV9; d_gene: TRBD2; j_gene: TRBJ2-1; abundance: .
CDR3aa: CASSFYRGERYEQYF; CDR3nt: TGTGCCAGCAGCTTTTACAGGGGAGAGCGCTACGAGCAGTACTTC; v_gene: TRBV7-2; d_gene: TRBD1; j_gene: TRBJ2-7; abundance: .
CDR3aa: CASSLTGTGGYEQYF; CDR3nt: TGTGCCAGCAGCTTAACAGGGACAGGGGGTTACGAGCAGTACTTC; v_gene: TRBV7-3; d_gene: TRBD1; j_gene: TRBJ2-7; abundance: .
CDR3aa: CASSLGLPSTDTQYF; CDR3nt: TGTGCCAGCAGCTTAGGACTACCTAGCACAGATACGCAGTATTTT; v_gene: TRBV7-2; d_gene: .; j_gene: TRBJ2-3; abundance: .
CDR3aa: CASSVSGLPPLHF; CDR3nt: TGCGCCAGCAGCGTCTCGGGACTACCACCCCTCCACTTT; v_gene: TRBV5-1; d_gene: .; j_gene: TRBJ1-6; abundance: few
CDR3aa: CAWSVTGTGITGELFF; CDR3nt: TGTGCCTGGAGTGTAACCGGGACAGGGATCACCGGGGAGCTGTTTTTT; v_gene: TRBV30; d_gene: TRBD1; j_gene: TRBJ2-2; abundance: .
CDR3aa: CASSPEGSGETQYF; CDR3nt: TGTGCCAGCAGCCCAGAGGGCAGCGGAGAGACCCAGTACTTC; v_gene: TRBV11-3; d_gene: .; j_gene: TRBJ2-5; abundance: .
CDR3aa: CASSQVLGVQGSHRAIYF; CDR3nt: TGCGCCAGCAGCCAAGTCCTGGGAGTTCAGGGGTCCCACAGGGCCATATATTTT; v_gene: TRBV4-1; d_gene: .; j_gene: TRBJ1-3; abundance: .